This entry describes one T cell receptor (beta chain). An end of the junction differs from the germline gene, which may be a read error. Sample contribution per patient ranged from 1 to 8, covering pretreatment and on-treatment. This sample stems from a study of PD-L1 blockade in urothelial cancer. Sequencing was performed with immunoSEQ multiplex PCR; in TCRdb, only in-frame clones are kept and a portion is missing. The sample yields 75,000 to 90,000 clones, roughly 82% seen once. This CDR3 is 17 amino acids long. Per the germline V gene, CDR1 is SNHLY and CDR2 is FYNNEI. The source is a man in his 70s with urothelial cancer. This sample comprised PBMCs, obtained around atezolizumab (anti-PD-L1) treatment. The V call is TRBV2, the J call TRBJ1-3, with TRBD1 matching over 8 bases. CDR3 bases: TGTGCCAGCGGTGAGGGACAGGCTTTATTGGGTGGAAACACCATATATTTT. This translates into CASGEGQALLGGNTIYF.